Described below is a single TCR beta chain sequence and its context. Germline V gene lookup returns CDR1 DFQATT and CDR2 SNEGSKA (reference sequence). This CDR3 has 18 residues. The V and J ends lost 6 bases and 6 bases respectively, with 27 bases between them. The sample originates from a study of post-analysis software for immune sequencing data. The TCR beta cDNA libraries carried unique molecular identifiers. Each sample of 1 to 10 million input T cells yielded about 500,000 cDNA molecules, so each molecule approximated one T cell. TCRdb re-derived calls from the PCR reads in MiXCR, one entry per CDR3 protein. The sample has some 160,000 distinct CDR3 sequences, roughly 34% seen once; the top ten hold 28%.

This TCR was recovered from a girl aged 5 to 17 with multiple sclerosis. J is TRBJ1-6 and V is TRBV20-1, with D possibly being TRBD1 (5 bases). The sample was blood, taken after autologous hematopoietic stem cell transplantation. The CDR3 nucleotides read TGCAGTGCCCCGATCCCGTTCGCCACTTGGGGGTTTAATTCACCCCTCCACTTT. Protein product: CSAPIPFATWGFNSPLHF.